This passage covers 28 T cell receptor beta chains from one sample sequenced in a study of T cell responses to AZD1222 COVID-19 vaccine. Repertoires were generated with immunoSEQ multiplex PCR, while TCRdb's copy carries only in-frame clones and drops some. This sample has over 60,000 clones; roughly 91% occur once, and the top ten carry under 30%. The sample was peripheral blood, taken on day 0 of AZD1222 vaccination. These TCRs come from an adult in good health.

This clone came up once. J is TRBJ2-7 and V is TRBV29-1; maybe TRBD1 (6 bases). V was pared by 7 bases and J by 6 bases, with 22 bases between. The CDR3 has 14 amino acids. The germline V gene has CDR1 SQVTM and CDR2 ANQGSEA. The CDR3 DNA reads as TGCAGCGCCGGGCCGGGACACTCCGGCGGCGAGCAGTACTTC. This encodes CSAGPGHSGGEQYF.

J is TRBJ1-5 and V is TRBV19; D is possibly TRBD1 (6 bases). This CDR3 has 14 amino acids. The V gene lost 5 bases and the J gene lost 7 bases, with 15 bases spanning the gap. The V gene's germline CDR1 is LNHDA and CDR2 SQIVND (reference sequence). This CDR3 reads CASSPQTGWQPQHF. The CDR3 nucleotides read TGTGCCAGTAGTCCCCAGACAGGATGGCAGCCCCAGCATTTT.

This clone showed up just a few times. The chain joins TRBV15 to TRBJ1-4; D might be TRBD1 (5 bases). CDR3 size: 13 residues. V lost 5 bases and J 5 bases, leaving 9 bases between the germline ends. Germline CDR1 LNHNV, CDR2 YYDKDF (reference sequence). Written as DNA, the CDR3 is TGTGCCACCAGCGCTGGGGCAAATGAAAAACTGTTTTTT. It translates to CATSAGANEKLFF.

This chain uses TRBV10-3 with TRBJ2-7; 9 nucleotides line up with TRBD1. The CDR3 runs to 16 residues. V lost 3 bases and J lost 3; bases outside the gene matches: 9. The germline V gene encodes CDR1 ENHRY and CDR2 SYGVKD. CDR3: CAISDTPRTGVYEQYF. DNA of the CDR3: TGTGCCATCAGTGACACGCCCCGGACAGGGGTCTACGAGCAGTACTTC.

V usage is TRBV29-1 and J usage is TRBJ1-2; D is possibly TRBD1 (5 bases). Germline V gives CDR1 SQVTM, CDR2 ANQGSEA. The CDR3 spans 14 residues. Trimming pared 2 bases from V and 4 bases from J, leaving 14 bases between. CDR3 DNA sequence: TGCAGCGTTGAACTCGACCGACAGTCCTATGGCTACACCTTC. This translates into CSVELDRQSYGYTF. Full variable domain (remainder filled in from reference TRBV29-1 and TRBJ1-2): SAVISQKPSRDICQRGTSLTIQCQVDSQVTMMFWYRQQPGQSLTLIATANQGSEATYESGFVIDKFPISRPNLTFSTLTVSNMSPEDSSIYLCSVELDRQSYGYTFGSGTRLTVV.

V usage is TRBV30 and J usage is TRBJ1-2; tentative D call: TRBD1 (5 bases). The CDR3 length is 11 residues. Trimming shortened V by 8 bases and J by 12 bases, and 19 bases separated the two germline ends. CDR1 and CDR2 from the germline V gene are GTSNPN and SVGIG (reference sequence). This chain's CDR3 is CALENSRVNTF. The CDR3 bases are TGTGCCCTGGAAAATTCCAGGGTCAACACCTTC.

This clone occurred once. V is TRBV19 and J is TRBJ1-6; TRBD1 aligns across 10 bases. Germline trimming cut 6 bases from V and 9 bases from J; bases unmatched to any gene: 8. This CDR3 spans 15 amino acids. Germline CDR1 LNHDA, CDR2 SQIVND (reference sequence). The CDR3 reads CASRDDRGQVSPLHF. In nucleotides, the CDR3 is TGTGCCAGTAGAGACGACAGGGGGCAAGTTTCACCCCTCCACTTT.

The chain has TRBV5-1 and TRBJ1-3; D unclear. From germline, CDR1 is SGHRS and CDR2 YFSETQ. The CDR3 has 13 amino acids. The V end was cut by 4 bases, the J end by 4 bases, with 9 bases between. The CDR3 loop reads CASSTGPGNTIYF. In DNA, the CDR3 is TGCGCCAGCAGCACCGGACCCGGAAACACCATATATTTT.

The J gene is TRBJ1-1, the V gene TRBV5-1; D gene ambiguous. Trimming removed 0 bases from V and 0 bases from J, with 9 bases in between. The CDR3 is 15 amino acids. The germline gives CDR1 SGHRS, CDR2 YFSETQ. The CDR3 nucleotides are TGCGCCAGCAGCTTGGAGGTAGGCATGAACACTGAAGCTTTCTTT. It is translated as CASSLEVGMNTEAFF.

The chain has TRBV5-1 and TRBJ1-4, with D possibly matching TRBD1 (5 bases). The CDR3 extends over 15 amino acids. Between the trimmed V and J ends, which lost 0 bases and 8 bases, there was a span of 14 bases. The germline V gene has CDR1 SGHRS and CDR2 YFSETQ. The DNA of the CDR3 is TGCGCCAGCAGCTTGGAGCCCAGGGAGGGGGAAAAACTGTTTTTT. Translating it yields CASSLEPREGEKLFF.

The chain uses TRBV5-8 and TRBJ1-1; D uncertain. Between the trimmed V and J ends, which lost 5 bases and 8 bases, there was a span of 10 bases. This CDR3 contains 11 residues. Germline assignment: CDR1 SGHTS and CDR2 YDEGEE. CDR3 in amino acids: CASRTTAEAFF. The CDR3, as DNA: TGTGCCAGCAGGACAACAGCGGAAGCTTTCTTT.

The rearrangement links TRBV11-2 to TRBJ2-7; D unresolved. This CDR3 contains 12 residues. V dropped 8 bases and J dropped 2 bases, with 10 bases sitting between them. Germline CDR1 is SGHAT and CDR2 is FQNNGV. CDR3 loop: CASGDRAYEQYF. CDR3 in DNA: TGTGCCAGCGGGGATAGGGCCTACGAGCAGTACTTC.

The rearrangement joins TRBV12-5 to TRBJ2-1; 10 bases line up with TRBD2. Germline V gives CDR1 LGHNT, CDR2 FRNRAP. The V and J ends lost 1 base and 12 bases, in that order; junction bases with no gene match: 9. The length of the CDR3 is 15 residues. The DNA for the CDR3 is TGTGCTAGTGGTTTGGCGAGCGGGGGGGTCCGAAGGCAGTTCTTC. Translated, it gives CASGLASGGVRRQFF.

The rearrangement joins TRBV30 to TRBJ1-1; 10 positions match TRBD1. Trimming took 0 bases from V and 4 from J; bases not matched to a gene: 8. Per germline, CDR1 GTSNPN and CDR2 SVGIG (reference sequence). The CDR3 covers 16 residues. The CDR3 bases are TGTGCCTGGAGTGTGCGGGGGACAGGGGATCGCACTGAAGCTTTCTTT. Residues: CAWSVRGTGDRTEAFF. Together with reference TRBV30 and TRBJ1-1, the CDR3 gives the full variable domain: SQTIHQWPATLVQPVGSPLSLECTVEGTSNPNLYWYRQAAGRGLQLLFYSVGIGQISSEVPQNLSASRPQDRQFILSSKKLLLSDSGFYLCAWSVRGTGDRTEAFFGQGTRLTVV.

This clone is a singleton in its sample. V is TRBV5-6 and J is TRBJ1-2; D is unresolved. The CDR3 covers 13 residues. The V gene lost 4 bases and the J gene lost 2 bases, with 9 bases spanning the gap. In germline, CDR1 is SGHDT, CDR2 YYEEEE. The CDR3 nucleotides are TGTGCCAGCAGCCTCGGGAAAAACTATGGCTACACCTTC. It codes for CASSLGKNYGYTF.

This sequence joins TRBV18 and TRBJ1-1; 7 nucleotides line up with TRBD1. Germline V gene sequence: CDR1 KGHSH, CDR2 LQKENI. This CDR3 has 14 amino acids. V lost 4 bases to trimming and J lost 7 bases; unmatched junction nucleotides: 9. The CDR3 DNA reads TGTGCCAGCTCACGAGAGACAGGGAAGCATGAAGCTTTCTTT. Protein sequence: CASSRETGKHEAFF.

The chain couples TRBV10-3 to TRBJ1-2; 9 bases agree with TRBD1. This CDR3 has 15 residues. From germline, CDR1 is ENHRY and CDR2 SYGVKD. The J segment lost 8 bases and the V segment lost 6 bases, leaving 13 bases of the junction unmatched. The CDR3: CAIREGTGRTGGYTF. In nucleotides, the CDR3 is TGTGCCATCAGGGAGGGGACAGGGCGGACAGGGGGCTACACCTTC.

This clone was recorded once. The V gene is TRBV4-1, the J gene TRBJ1-5, with 11 positions matching TRBD1. V dropped 1 base and J dropped 0; count of bases not matched to a gene: 8. The CDR3 consists of 19 residues. Looked up from germline, CDR1 is MGHRA and CDR2 is YSYEKL. The DNA of the CDR3 is TGCGCCAGCAGCCAAGCCGTAGGGACAGGGGGTCTTAGCAATCAGCCCCAGCATTTT. It codes for CASSQAVGTGGLSNQPQHF.

A single count supports this clone. The chain couples TRBV6-4 to TRBJ2-1; D unresolved. V was pared by 4 bases and J by 0 bases, with 13 bases between. The CDR3 consists of 16 residues. CDR1 is MRHNA, CDR2 SNTAGT, per germline. Here the CDR3 DNA reads TGTGCCAGCAGTGGCAATCAGGACCTCTCCTACAATGAGCAGTTCTTC. Its translation: CASSGNQDLSYNEQFF.

The chain couples TRBV6-4 to TRBJ2-1; D might be TRBD1 (6 bases). CDR1 MRHNA and CDR2 SNTAGT come from the germline V gene. Trimming took 6 bases from V and 0 from J, leaving 12 bases between them. CDR3 length: 15 residues. In nucleotides, the CDR3 is TGTGCCAGCAGCGCAGGGGATAGCTCCTACAATGAGCAGTTCTTC. Translated, it gives CASSAGDSSYNEQFF.

The chain employs TRBV5-1 and TRBJ1-4; D is unclear. Germline V CDR1 and CDR2: SGHRS, YFSETQ. The CDR3 has 14 residues. V lost 0 bases and J lost 4, with 7 bases in between. CDR3 bases: TGCGCCAGCAGCTTGGCTGGTGGTAATGAAAAACTGTTTTTT. Amino acid sequence: CASSLAGGNEKLFF.

V usage is TRBV6-1 and J usage is TRBJ2-7; D possibly uses TRBD1 or TRBD2 (5 bases each). In germline, CDR1 is MNHNS, CDR2 SASEGT. V dropped 2 bases and J dropped 0 bases, with 20 bases sitting between them. The CDR3 is 18 residues long. The CDR3 DNA reads as TGTGCCAGCAGTGAATCGGGGTGGGACGTGGACAACTCCTACGAGCAGTACTTC. This translates into CASSESGWDVDNSYEQYF.

The chain uses TRBV24-1 and TRBJ2-7; no firm D call. CDR3 length: 12 residues. The germline V gene has CDR1 KGHDR and CDR2 SFDVKD. The V end lost 0 bases, the J end lost 7 bases, and 6 bases lay between the germline ends. The CDR3 here is CATSDLGREQYF. The CDR3 nucleotides are TGTGCCACCAGTGATTTGGGGCGGGAGCAGTACTTC.

The J gene is TRBJ1-3, the V gene TRBV7-3; the D is unclear. This CDR3 region has 13 residues. V lost 1 base and J lost 7, with 8 bases in between. Germline V gene data show CDR1 as SGHTA and CDR2 as FQGTGA. The CDR3 spells CASSLSVANTIYF. The DNA for the CDR3 is TGTGCCAGCAGCTTAAGTGTAGCGAACACCATATATTTT.

This clone has just one count. V and J are TRBV28 and TRBJ1-2; D may be TRBD1 (6 bases). The CDR3 runs to 13 residues. The V gene's germline CDR1 is MDHEN and CDR2 SYDVKM. The V and J ends lost 6 bases and 4 bases respectively, with 12 bases between them. The CDR3 is CASSRQEVYGYTF. In DNA, the CDR3 is TGTGCCAGCAGCAGACAGGAAGTCTATGGCTACACCTTC.

This rearrangement joins TRBV6-5 to TRBJ1-5; no definite D call. V dropped 2 bases and J dropped 3 bases, with 11 bases sitting between them. Per the germline V gene, CDR1 is MNHEY and CDR2 is SVGAGI. The CDR3 is 15 amino acids. CDR3 sequence (DNA): TGTGCCAGCAGTTACGAGGGCAGTTTCAATCAGCCCCAGCATTTT. Translation gives CASSYEGSFNQPQHF.

The chain links TRBV7-2 to TRBJ2-1; D is undetermined. Per germline, CDR1 SGHTA and CDR2 FQGNSA. Between the trimmed V and J ends, which lost 0 bases and 6 bases, there was a span of 9 bases. The CDR3 has 14 residues. CDR3 loop: CASSLALGSNEQFF. CDR3 DNA sequence: TGTGCCAGCAGCTTAGCGCTAGGAAGCAATGAGCAGTTCTTC.

V gene TRBV30 combines with J gene TRBJ2-3, with a possible D match to TRBD1 (6 bases). V was trimmed by 4 bases and J by 2 bases, leaving 16 bases between them. This CDR3 has 15 amino acids. CDR1 is GTSNPN, CDR2 SVGIG, per germline (reference sequence). The DNA of the CDR3 is TGTGCCTGGACGGTAACAGGGCATCCCACAGATACGCAGTATTTT. As protein: CAWTVTGHPTDTQYF.